Sequencing of this T cell receptor (beta chain) was carried out in a study of blood T cell repertoires in COVID-19. The overall study: Acute-phase and convalescent COVID-19 samples originated in the United States, Italy and Spain. Sample material is recorded as cDNA or gDNA derived from T cells, B-cell-depleted T cells, or PBMCs.

While infection was still active, Seattle patients were enrolled and then followed longitudinally. Per the germline V gene, CDR1 is PRHDT and CDR2 is FYEKMQ (reference sequence). The CDR3 sequence is 15 residues long. Trimming pared 6 bases from V and 11 bases from J, leaving 25 bases between. In the authors' methods: Amplification from reference gene primers served as the basis for estimated nucleated cell counts. Profiling relied on immunoSEQ multiplex PCR, and the TCRdb table lists in-frame clones only, not all of them. That table supplies the V and J calls and clone size; D and trimming were determined from the DNA. The table lists about 410,000 clones, around nine tenths of them singletons.

This chain links TRBV13 with TRBJ1-1, with D maybe TRBD1 (6 bases). The receptor's source is a woman between 35 and 50 years old with COVID-19, enrolled during active disease. Input material: peripheral blood. The CDR3 region is CASRIVGHRRGEAFF. CDR3 in DNA: TGTGCCAGCAGAATAGTGGGACACAGGAGAGGAGAGGCTTTCTTT. Complete variable domain (other parts from reference TRBV13 and TRBJ1-1): AAGVIQSPRHLIKEKRETATLKCYPIPRHDTVYWYQQGPGQDPQFLISFYEKMQSDKGSIPDRFSAQQFSDYHSELNMSSLELGDSALYFCASRIVGHRRGEAFFGQGTRLTVV.